The clone carrying this T cell receptor beta chain came up a few times. Its antigen is unidentified. Unique molecular identifiers were in the cDNA, with template-switch universal primer binding. Each CDR3 protein gets one entry after TCRdb re-called the 5' RACE reads with MiXCR. The data hold a few hundred thousand distinct CDR3 sequences, with about 9% observed a single time. This specimen comes from a study of identical twins. All of the donors were Caucasians in good health. Study-level results: A cross-sectional statistical analysis, not follow-up of the same donors, supported the conclusions. Beta clonotypes that were abundant in cord blood contained fewer insertions, a pattern absent from memory repertoires.

The V and J ends lost 4 bases and 0 bases, in that order; junction bases with no gene match: 12. Germline values: CDR1 MGHDK, CDR2 SYGVNS. This CDR3 has 19 amino acids. The same sample was also studied in work on yellow fever vaccine responses in identical twins.

This receptor was obtained from a woman aged 18 to 35 in good health. The chain employs TRBV25-1 and TRBJ2-1; 10 positions agree with TRBD2. The source material was CD8+ T cells sorted from blood. The CDR3 region is CASSATPGTSDPSYNEQFF. CDR3 coding DNA: TGTGCCAGCAGTGCCACCCCCGGGACTAGCGACCCCTCCTACAATGAGCAGTTCTTC.